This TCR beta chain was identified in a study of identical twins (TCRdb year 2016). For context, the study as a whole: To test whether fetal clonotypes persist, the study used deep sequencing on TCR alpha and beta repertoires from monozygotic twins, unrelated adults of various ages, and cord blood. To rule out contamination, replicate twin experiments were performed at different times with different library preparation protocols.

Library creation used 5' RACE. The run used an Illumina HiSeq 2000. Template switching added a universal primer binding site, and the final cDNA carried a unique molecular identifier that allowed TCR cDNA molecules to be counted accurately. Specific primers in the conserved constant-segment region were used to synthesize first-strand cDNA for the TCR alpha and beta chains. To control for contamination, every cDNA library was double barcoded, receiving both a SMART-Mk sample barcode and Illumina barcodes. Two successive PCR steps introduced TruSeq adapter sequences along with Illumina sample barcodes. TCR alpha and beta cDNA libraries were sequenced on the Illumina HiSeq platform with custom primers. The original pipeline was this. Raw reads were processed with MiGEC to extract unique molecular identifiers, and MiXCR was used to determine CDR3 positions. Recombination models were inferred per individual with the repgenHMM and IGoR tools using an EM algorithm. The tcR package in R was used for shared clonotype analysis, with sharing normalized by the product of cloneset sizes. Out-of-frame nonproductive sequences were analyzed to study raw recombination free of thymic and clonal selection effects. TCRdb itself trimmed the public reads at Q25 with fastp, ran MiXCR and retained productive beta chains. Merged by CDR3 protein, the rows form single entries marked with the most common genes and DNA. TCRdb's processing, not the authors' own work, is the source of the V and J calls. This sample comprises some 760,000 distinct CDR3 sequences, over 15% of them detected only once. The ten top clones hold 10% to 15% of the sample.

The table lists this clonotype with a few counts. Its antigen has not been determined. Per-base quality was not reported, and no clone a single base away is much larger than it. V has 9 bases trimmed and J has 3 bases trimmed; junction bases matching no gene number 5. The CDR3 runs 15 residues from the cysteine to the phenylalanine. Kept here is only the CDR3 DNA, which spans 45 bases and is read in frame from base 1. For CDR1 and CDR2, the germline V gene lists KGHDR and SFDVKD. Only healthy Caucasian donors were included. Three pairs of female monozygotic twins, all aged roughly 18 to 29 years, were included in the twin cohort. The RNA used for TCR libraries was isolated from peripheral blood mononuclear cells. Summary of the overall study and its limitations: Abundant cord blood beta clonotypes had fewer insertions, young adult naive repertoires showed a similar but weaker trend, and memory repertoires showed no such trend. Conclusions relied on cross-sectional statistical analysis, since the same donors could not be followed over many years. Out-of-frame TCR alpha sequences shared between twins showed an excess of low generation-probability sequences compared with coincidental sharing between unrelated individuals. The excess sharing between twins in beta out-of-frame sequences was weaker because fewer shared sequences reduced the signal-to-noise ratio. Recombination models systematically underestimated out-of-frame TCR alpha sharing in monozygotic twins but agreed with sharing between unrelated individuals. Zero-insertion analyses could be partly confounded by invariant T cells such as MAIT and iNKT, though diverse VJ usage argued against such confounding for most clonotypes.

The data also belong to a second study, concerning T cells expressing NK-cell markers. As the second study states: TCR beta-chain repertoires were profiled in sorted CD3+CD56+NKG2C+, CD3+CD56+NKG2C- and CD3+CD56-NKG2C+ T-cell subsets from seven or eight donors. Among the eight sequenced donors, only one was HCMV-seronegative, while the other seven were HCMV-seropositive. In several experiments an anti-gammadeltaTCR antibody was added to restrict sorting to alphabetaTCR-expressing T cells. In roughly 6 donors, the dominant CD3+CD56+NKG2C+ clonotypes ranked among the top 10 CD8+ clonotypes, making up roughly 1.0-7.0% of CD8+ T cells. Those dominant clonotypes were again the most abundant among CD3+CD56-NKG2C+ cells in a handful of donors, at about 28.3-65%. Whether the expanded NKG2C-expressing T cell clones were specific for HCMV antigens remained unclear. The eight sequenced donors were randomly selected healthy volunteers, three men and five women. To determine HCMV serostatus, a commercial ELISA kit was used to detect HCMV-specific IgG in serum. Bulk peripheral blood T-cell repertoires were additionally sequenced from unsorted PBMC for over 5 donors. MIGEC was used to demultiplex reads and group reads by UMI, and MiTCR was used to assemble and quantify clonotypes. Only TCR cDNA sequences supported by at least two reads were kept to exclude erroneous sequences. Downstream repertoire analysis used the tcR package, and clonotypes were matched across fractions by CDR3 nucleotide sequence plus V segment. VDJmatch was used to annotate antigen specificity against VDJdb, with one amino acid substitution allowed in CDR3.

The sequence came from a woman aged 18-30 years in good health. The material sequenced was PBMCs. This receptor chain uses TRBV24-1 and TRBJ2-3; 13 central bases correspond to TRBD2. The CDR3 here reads CATGGLAGHTDTQYF. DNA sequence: TGTGCCACCGGGGGACTAGCGGGACATACAGATACGCAGTATTTT.